This TCR beta chain appears in the sequencing data of a study of T cells in Graves' hyperthyroidism and ophthalmopathy. The wider study: Before any treatment, at initial diagnosis, peripheral blood was collected.

Whole-study results and caveats: The model foresaw ophthalmopathy a median approximately 6.3 months prior to onset.

Based on clinical symptoms, serum thyroxine and TRAb, thyroid ultrasound and orbital computed tomography, diagnoses were reached. PBMCs were collected from a roughly 10 ml volume of fresh peripheral blood. The sample holds a few counts of this clonotype. The target antigen is unknown. There were TCR beta CDR3 regions amplified from RNA transcripts. A first-round RT-PCR of the TCR CDR3 used the HTBI primer set. TCRdb ran MiXCR on the multiplex PCR reads and lists one entry per CDR3 protein. Of hundreds of thousands of distinct CDR3 sequences detected, roughly 17% appear once; the ten largest clones hold 15% to 20%. Sequencing was done on a sample of blood. The sequence was obtained from a young woman with Graves' hyperthyroidism.

This CDR3 is CASSLVLGAPSNEQFF. The CDR3, as DNA: TGTGCCAGCAGCTTAGTGTTGGGTGCCCCCTCCAATGAGCAGTTCTTC. V and J are TRBV7-2 and TRBJ2-1, with no clear D. The germline gives CDR1 SGHTA, CDR2 FQGNSA. CDR3 length: 16 amino acids. With 1 base removed from V and 6 bases from J, the gap between germline ends came to 16 bases.